This TCR beta chain was captured in a study of blood T cell repertoires in COVID-19. Looking at the study overall: COVID-19 samples, acute and convalescent, were from the United States, Italy and Spain. T cells, B-cell-depleted T cells, or PBMCs supplied cDNA or gDNA.

Original methodology: By means of reference gene primer amplification, nucleated cell counts were estimated. Libraries were prepared by immunoSEQ multiplex PCR; TCRdb keeps only in-frame clonotypes and omits some of them. V, J and clone size derive from that table, while D and trimming were established from the DNA sequence. The repertoire holds approximately 97,000 clones, with about 89% as singletons. Germline CDR1 and CDR2: DFQATT and SNEGSKA (reference sequence). Trimming cost V 3 bases and J 2 bases; bases outside gene matches: 14. The CDR3 covers 17 residues. Sequencing was carried out using peripheral blood. The sequence derives from a human donor in a cohort sampled during active COVID-19. This chain links TRBV20-1 with TRBJ2-3; TRBD1 matches 7 bases. The CDR3 DNA reads TGCAGTGCTAGTTACCTTAGGGGGCCAGGAAACACAGATACGCAGTATTTT. Its translation is CSASYLRGPGNTDTQYF.